The rows below give T cell receptor beta chains drawn from one sample of a study of CD8+CD57+ T cells in acquired aplastic anemia. TCRdb used MiXCR to reprocess the reads, holding one entry per CDR3 protein. Of roughly 250,000 distinct CDR3 sequences listed, approximately 86% are singletons. Sequencing used sorted CD4+, CD8+, or CD8+CD57+ T cells (not recorded which) from PBMCs. The receptors derive from a human donor with aplastic anemia. The CDR3 runs from the conserved cysteine through the conserved F or W. A D gene is named only where the DNA matches it firmly. Not every row has a clone size; where given, it reads once, few, many or a size class.

j_call d_call v_call clone_size cdr3_nt cdr3_aa
TRBJ2-2 NA TRBV7-7 NA TGTGCCAGCAGTCCGGGACGGGGCACCGGGGAGCTGTTTTTT CASSPGRGTGELFF
TRBJ2-5 NA TRBV7-2 NA TGTGCCGGACGGTTGGCGGGGGAGACCCAGTACTTC CAGRLAGETQYF
TRBJ1-4 NA TRBV15 NA TGTGCCAGCAGCAAAGTGGCAGGGGAGTCCGGTGAAAAACTGTTTTTT CASSKVAGESGEKLFF
TRBJ1-2 NA TRBV9 few TGTGCCAGCGGCTTGGATAGGGACATTCAGTACTTTGGCTACACCTTC CASGLDRDIQYFGYTF
TRBJ2-7 NA TRBV7-2 NA TGTGCCAGCAGCTTTACAGAAACTCCCGACAAGCAGTACTTC CASSFTETPDKQYF
TRBJ2-1 NA TRBV9 NA TGTGCCAGCGGTTACCTGGGGAATATGCAGTTCTTC CASGYLGNMQFF
TRBJ1-6 NA TRBV7-8 NA TGTGCCAGCAGCTTAGCGGGAGGACACGATACCCACCTTCACTTT CASSLAGGHDTHLHF
TRBJ1-1 NA TRBV7-9 NA TGTGCCAGCAGCTTAGATCGAACCGGGAGCAGTGAAGCTTTCTTT CASSLDRTGSSEAFF
TRBJ2-5 TRBD2 TRBV7-9 NA TGTGGCACCAGCTTTCAAAGAAGCGGGGGGAGCGATGAGTTC CGTSFQRSGGSDEF
TRBJ2-7 NA TRBV9 NA TGTGCCAGCAGCGTAGAAGAGGATGAGCAGTACTTC CASSVEEDEQYF
TRBJ2-2 NA TRBV11-2 NA TGTGCCAGCAGCCCGATGCCCGAGGAGGAGCTGTTTTTT CASSPMPEEELFF
TRBJ1-2 NA TRBV9 NA TGTGCCAGCAGCTGGGGCGGAGGGTCAGAGGATGGCTACACCTTC CASSWGGGSEDGYTF
TRBJ1-6 NA TRBV7-9 NA TGTGCCAGCAGCGCCCTAGGGGAGGGTTCACCCTTCCACTTT CASSALGEGSPFHF
TRBJ2-1 NA TRBV7-9 NA TGTGCCAGCAGCTTACAAGGAAGCTGGGGGGCCGATGAGCAGTTCTTC CASSLQGSWGADEQFF
TRBJ2-3 NA TRBV5-6 few TGTGCCAGCAGCTTGGAGGGTGCGCAGTATTTT CASSLEGAQYF
TRBJ2-5 NA TRBV11-2 NA TGCGCCAGCAGCGTAGATCTGACAGAGACCCAGTACTTC CASSVDLTETQYF
TRBJ1-6 NA TRBV7-9 NA TGTGCCAGCGGCTTGGGGGGGGGCGATACGCAGTCACCCCTCCACTTT CASGLGGGDTQSPLHF
TRBJ1-5 NA TRBV9 NA TGCGCCAGCAGCTTGTCACCAGGGCGACAGCTCCAGCATTTT CASSLSPGRQLQHF
TRBJ1-1 TRBD1 TRBV7-8 NA TGTGCCAGCAGCGCGCAGTCCGGACAGGGGGAAGCTTTCTTT CASSAQSGQGEAFF
TRBJ2-7 NA TRBV20-1 NA TGCAGTGCTAGAAAGCGGCACGAGAAGGACTTC CSARKRHEKDF
TRBJ2-1 NA TRBV19 NA TGTGCCAGCAGTTTGCGACAAACCTACAATGAGCAGTTCTTC CASSLRQTYNEQFF
TRBJ2-3 TRBD2 TRBV7-2 NA TGTGCCAGCAGCTTTCGCGGGGGGGTCGCAGATACGCAGTATTTT CASSFRGGVADTQYF
TRBJ1-2 NA TRBV7-3 once TGTGCCAGCACAATAGAGAGCGACGGGGTCGTATATGGCTACACCTTC CASTIESDGVVYGYTF
TRBJ1-2 TRBD1 TRBV24-1 few TGTGCCACCTTCCGGGACAGGGCAAACTATGGCTACACCTTC CATFRDRANYGYTF
TRBJ1-1 NA TRBV7-6 NA TGTGCCAGCAGCTTAGCCCTCGGGACGAAAGCTGCCCAGTTCTTT CASSLALGTKAAQFF
TRBJ2-3 NA TRBV2 NA TGTGCCAGCGGGGACGGGGGCAGAGAAGTGCGTCGTTTT CASGDGGREVRRF
TRBJ2-5 TRBD2 TRBV20-1 NA TGCAGCGCTAGCTGGCTAGCGGGGGGGACCCAGTACTTC CSASWLAGGTQYF
TRBJ2-3 TRBD2 TRBV7-2 once TGTGCCAGCGGGGAAGCGGGAAGACACGCGACGTATTTT CASGEAGRHATYF
TRBJ2-1 NA TRBV7-9 NA TGTGCCACCAGCAGAGTTAGAGGGGGGGGGAATGAGCAGTTCTTC CATSRVRGGGNEQFF
TRBJ1-1 NA TRBV10-1 NA TGCTCCAACATAACAACTACCACTGAAGCTTTCTTT CSNITTTTEAFF
TRBJ1-2 TRBD1 TRBV5-1 NA TGCGCCAGCAGCTTGGCCCAGGGACAGGGCGTATATGGCTACACCTTC CASSLAQGQGVYGYTF
TRBJ1-2 NA TRBV12-3/TRBV12-4 NA TGTGCCAGCAGTTTAGGGGGACTGATGAGCTACACCTTC CASSLGGLMSYTF
TRBJ2-3 NA TRBV5-4 NA TGTGCCAGCAGCTTTACTAGTGAGTGGGTGCAAAGCACAGATACGCAGTATTTT CASSFTSEWVQSTDTQYF
TRBJ2-5 NA TRBV7-3 NA TGTGCCACCAGCATATCAGGCGGAGAGCAAGATGAAGCCTTC CATSISGGEQDEAF
TRBJ2-1 TRBD2 TRBV7-8 NA TGTGCCAGCAGCTTTGCGGGAGGTGCCGGGACGCATTATCAGTTCTTC CASSFAGGAGTHYQFF
TRBJ2-1 TRBD1 TRBV24-1 few TGTGCCACCAGTGACCGGACAGGGGTCGGTGAGCAGTTCTTC CATSDRTGVGEQFF
TRBJ2-5 NA TRBV7-8 NA TGTGCCAGCAGTAGGAGCCAAGAGACCCAGTACTTC CASSRSQETQYF
TRBJ1-2 NA TRBV25-1 NA TGTGCCAGCAGTGAAGGAGGGTCCAACTATGGCTACACCTTC CASSEGGSNYGYTF
TRBJ1-2 NA TRBV7-8 once TGTGCCAGCAGCTCCGGGGAGACGGGTGGCTATTTCTACACCTTC CASSSGETGGYFYTF
TRBJ2-3 NA TRBV7-9 NA TGTGCCAGCAGGGACCAGGGCAGAGATAGGCAGTATTTT CASRDQGRDRQYF
TRBJ2-3 NA TRBV11-3 NA TGTGCCAGCAGCTTAATACTGGCGGCCGATACGCAGTATTTT CASSLILAADTQYF
TRBJ1-1 NA TRBV19 few TGTGCCAGTAGTCCGCAGGGTGGGACTGAAGCTTTCTTT CASSPQGGTEAFF
TRBJ1-5 TRBD1 TRBV15 NA TGTGCCACCAGCAGGACAGGGGACAATCAGCCCCAGCATTTT CATSRTGDNQPQHF
TRBJ2-1 NA TRBV9 NA TGTGCCAGCAGTGATGGGGGGCTGCATGCGCAGTTCTTC CASSDGGLHAQFF
TRBJ2-7 NA TRBV7-2 once TGTGCCAGCAGCTTTCATCCAGACGGGGAAGACTATTTC CASSFHPDGEDYF
TRBJ2-5 NA TRBV9 NA TGTGCCACCAGCAGAGGCTCAGATACGCAGACCCTGTACTTC CATSRGSDTQTLYF
TRBJ2-3 TRBD1 TRBV2 NA TGTGCCAGCGGTGAAAGGCGGACAGGCGCTACGCATTTT CASGERRTGATHF
TRBJ1-5 NA TRBV7-3 NA TGTGCCAGCAGCTTATCTAGCGGGAGCGAAGATACGCATTTT CASSLSSGSEDTHF
TRBJ2-1 NA TRBV7-9 NA TGTGCCAGCAGCTTAGAAAGAAGCGGGGACACTGATGAGCAGTTCTTC CASSLERSGDTDEQFF
TRBJ1-1 NA TRBV2 NA TGTGCCAGCAGTGATGGGGTTAGGAACACTGAAGCTTTCTTT CASSDGVRNTEAFF
TRBJ2-3 NA TRBV5-5 NA TGTGCCAGCAGCTCCTCACAGGACACAGATACGCAGTATTTT CASSSSQDTDTQYF
TRBJ2-3 NA TRBV7-2 NA TGTGCCAGCGGCGTAGGGGGAAATAATACGTATTTTTTT CASGVGGNNTYFF